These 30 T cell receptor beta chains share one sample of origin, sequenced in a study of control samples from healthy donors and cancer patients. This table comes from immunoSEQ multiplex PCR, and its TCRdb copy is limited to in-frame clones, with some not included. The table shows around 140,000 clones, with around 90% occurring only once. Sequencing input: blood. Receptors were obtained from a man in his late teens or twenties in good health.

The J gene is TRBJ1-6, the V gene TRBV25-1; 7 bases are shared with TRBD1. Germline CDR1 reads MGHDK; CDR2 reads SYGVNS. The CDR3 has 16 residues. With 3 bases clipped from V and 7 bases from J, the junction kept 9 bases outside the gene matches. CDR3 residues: CASSDMGGQRNSPLHF. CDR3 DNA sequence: TGTGCCAGCAGTGACATGGGGGGACAGAGAAATTCACCCCTCCACTTT.

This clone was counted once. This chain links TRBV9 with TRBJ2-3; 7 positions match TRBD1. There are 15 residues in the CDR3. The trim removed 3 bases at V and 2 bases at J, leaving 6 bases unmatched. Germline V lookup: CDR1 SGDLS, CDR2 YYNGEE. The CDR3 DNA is TGTGCCAGCAGCGACCCGGGACAGCTCACAGATACGCAGTATTTT. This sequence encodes CASSDPGQLTDTQYF.

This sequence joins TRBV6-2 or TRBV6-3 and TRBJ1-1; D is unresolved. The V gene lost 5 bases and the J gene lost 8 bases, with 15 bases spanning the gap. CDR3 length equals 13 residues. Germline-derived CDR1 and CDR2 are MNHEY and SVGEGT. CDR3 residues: CASSPGSRWEAFF. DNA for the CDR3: TGTGCCAGCAGTCCGGGGTCCCGCTGGGAAGCTTTCTTT.

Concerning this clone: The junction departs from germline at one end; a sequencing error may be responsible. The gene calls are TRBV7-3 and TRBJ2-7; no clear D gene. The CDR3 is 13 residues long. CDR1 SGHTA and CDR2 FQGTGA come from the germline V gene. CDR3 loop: CASSPHISSEQYF. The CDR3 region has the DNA TGTGCCAGCAGCCCACACATTTCCTCCGAGCAGTACTTC.

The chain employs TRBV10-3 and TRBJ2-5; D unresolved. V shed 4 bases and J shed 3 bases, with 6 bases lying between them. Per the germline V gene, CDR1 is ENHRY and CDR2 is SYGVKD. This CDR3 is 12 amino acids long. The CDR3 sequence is CAISAREETQYF. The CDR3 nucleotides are TGTGCCATCAGTGCTAGGGAAGAGACCCAGTACTTC.

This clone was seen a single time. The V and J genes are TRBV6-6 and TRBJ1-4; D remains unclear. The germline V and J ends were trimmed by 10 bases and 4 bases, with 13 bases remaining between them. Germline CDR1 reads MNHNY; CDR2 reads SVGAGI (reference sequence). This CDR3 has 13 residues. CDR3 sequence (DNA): TGTGCCACCACCCGGGGATTTAATGAAAAACTGTTTTTT. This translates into CATTRGFNEKLFF.

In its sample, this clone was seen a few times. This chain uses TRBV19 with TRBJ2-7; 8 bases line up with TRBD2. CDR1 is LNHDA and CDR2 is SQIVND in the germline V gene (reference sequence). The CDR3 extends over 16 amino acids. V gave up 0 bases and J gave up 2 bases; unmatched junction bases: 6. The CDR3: CASSIDEAGAPYEQYF. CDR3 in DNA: TGTGCCAGTAGTATAGATGAAGCGGGGGCCCCCTACGAGCAGTACTTC.

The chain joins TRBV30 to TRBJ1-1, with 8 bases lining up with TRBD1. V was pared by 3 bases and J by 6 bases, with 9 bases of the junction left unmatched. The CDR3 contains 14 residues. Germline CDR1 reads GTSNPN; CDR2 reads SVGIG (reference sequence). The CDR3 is CAWRIRQGLAEAFF. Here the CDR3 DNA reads TGTGCCTGGAGGATCAGACAGGGGTTGGCTGAAGCTTTCTTT.

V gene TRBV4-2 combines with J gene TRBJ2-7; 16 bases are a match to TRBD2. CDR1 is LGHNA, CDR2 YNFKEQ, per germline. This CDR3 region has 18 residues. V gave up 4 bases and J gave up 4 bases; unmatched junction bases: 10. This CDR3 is CASSLSGTSGGGRYEQYF. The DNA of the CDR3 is TGTGCCAGCAGCCTATCGGGGACTAGCGGGGGGGGTCGGTACGAGCAGTACTTC.

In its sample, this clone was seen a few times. The CDR3 here is CASSYPTIKTDGYTF. CDR3 DNA: TGTGCCAGCAGTTACCCAACTATAAAGACAGATGGCTACACCTTC. V and J are TRBV6-6 and TRBJ1-2, with a possible D match to TRBD1 (5 bases). The CDR3 contains 15 residues. The germline V gene encodes CDR1 MNHNY and CDR2 SVGAGI (reference sequence). V shed 2 bases and J shed 6 bases, with 16 bases lying between them.

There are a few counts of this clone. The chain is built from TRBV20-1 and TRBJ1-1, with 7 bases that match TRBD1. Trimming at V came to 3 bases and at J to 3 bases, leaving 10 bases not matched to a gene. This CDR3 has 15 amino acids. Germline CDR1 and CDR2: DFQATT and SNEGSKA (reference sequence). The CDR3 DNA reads TGCAGTGCTAGTTTTGGACAGGTTAGAGACACTGAAGCTTTCTTT. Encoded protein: CSASFGQVRDTEAFF.

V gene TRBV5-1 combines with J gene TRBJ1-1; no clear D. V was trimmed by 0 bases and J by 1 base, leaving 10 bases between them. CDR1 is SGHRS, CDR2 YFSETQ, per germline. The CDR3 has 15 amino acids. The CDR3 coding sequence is TGCGCCAGCAGCTTGGGTTCGGGCGGGAACACTGAAGCTTTCTTT. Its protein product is CASSLGSGGNTEAFF.

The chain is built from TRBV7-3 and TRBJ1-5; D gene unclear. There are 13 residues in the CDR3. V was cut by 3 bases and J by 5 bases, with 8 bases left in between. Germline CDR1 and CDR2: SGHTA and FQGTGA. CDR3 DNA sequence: TGTGCCAGCAGCTTTGATATCGATCAGCCCCAGCATTTT. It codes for CASSFDIDQPQHF.

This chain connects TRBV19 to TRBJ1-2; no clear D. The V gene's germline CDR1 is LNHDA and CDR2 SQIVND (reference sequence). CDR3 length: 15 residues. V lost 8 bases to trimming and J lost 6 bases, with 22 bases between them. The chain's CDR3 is CASSKGSAVHNGYTF. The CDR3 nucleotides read TGTGCCAGTTCAAAGGGCAGCGCCGTTCACAATGGCTACACCTTC.

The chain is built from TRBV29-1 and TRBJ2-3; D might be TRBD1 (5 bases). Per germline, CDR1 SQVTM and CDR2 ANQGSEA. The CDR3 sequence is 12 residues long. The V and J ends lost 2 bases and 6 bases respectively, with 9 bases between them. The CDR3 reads CSVEQGRDTQYF. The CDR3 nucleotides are TGCAGCGTTGAACAGGGCCGCGATACGCAGTATTTT.

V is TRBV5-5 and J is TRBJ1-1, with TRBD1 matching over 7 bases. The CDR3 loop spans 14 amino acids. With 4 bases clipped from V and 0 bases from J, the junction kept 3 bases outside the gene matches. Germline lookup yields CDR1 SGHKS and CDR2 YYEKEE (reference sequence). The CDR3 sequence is CASSPGQMNTEAFF. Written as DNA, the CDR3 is TGTGCCAGCAGCCCGGGACAGATGAACACTGAAGCTTTCTTT.

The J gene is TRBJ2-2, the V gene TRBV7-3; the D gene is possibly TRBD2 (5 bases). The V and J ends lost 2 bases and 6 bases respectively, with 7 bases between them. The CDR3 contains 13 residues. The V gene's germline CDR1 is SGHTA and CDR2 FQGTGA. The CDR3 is CASSLEGAGELFF. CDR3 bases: TGTGCCAGCAGCTTAGAGGGAGCCGGGGAGCTGTTTTTT.

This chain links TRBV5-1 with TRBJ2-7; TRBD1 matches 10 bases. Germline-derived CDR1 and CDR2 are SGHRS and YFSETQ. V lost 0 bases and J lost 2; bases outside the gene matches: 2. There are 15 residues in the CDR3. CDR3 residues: CASSLDGTGAYEQYF. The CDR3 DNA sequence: TGCGCCAGCAGCTTGGACGGGACAGGGGCCTACGAGCAGTACTTC. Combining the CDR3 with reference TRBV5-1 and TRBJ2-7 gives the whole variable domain KAGVTQTPRYLIKTRGQQVTLSCSPISGHRSVSWYQQTPGQGLQFLFEYFSETQRNKGNFPGRFSGRQFSNSRSEMNVSTLELGDSALYLCASSLDGTGAYEQYFGPGTRLTVT.

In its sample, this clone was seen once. The CDR3 nucleotides read TGTGCCAGCAGTTTAACGGGAAAACTGTTTTTT. Translated, it gives CASSLTGKLFF. The rearrangement uses TRBV12-3 or TRBV12-4 and TRBJ1-4; the D is unclear. V gave up 2 bases and J gave up 10 bases, with 5 bases separating them. The length of the CDR3 is 11 residues.

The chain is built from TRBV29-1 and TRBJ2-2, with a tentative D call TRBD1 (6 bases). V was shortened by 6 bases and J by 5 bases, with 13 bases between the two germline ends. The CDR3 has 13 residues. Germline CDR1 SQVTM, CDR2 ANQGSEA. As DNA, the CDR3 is TGCAGCGTACAGGGACCCGCGACCGGGGAGCTGTTTTTT. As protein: CSVQGPATGELFF.

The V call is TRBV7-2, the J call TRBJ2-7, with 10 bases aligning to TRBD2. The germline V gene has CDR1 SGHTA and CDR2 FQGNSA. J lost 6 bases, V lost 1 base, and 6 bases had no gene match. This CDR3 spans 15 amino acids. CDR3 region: CASSLDSGGAVEQYF. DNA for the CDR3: TGTGCCAGCAGCTTAGACAGCGGGGGGGCGGTCGAGCAGTACTTC.

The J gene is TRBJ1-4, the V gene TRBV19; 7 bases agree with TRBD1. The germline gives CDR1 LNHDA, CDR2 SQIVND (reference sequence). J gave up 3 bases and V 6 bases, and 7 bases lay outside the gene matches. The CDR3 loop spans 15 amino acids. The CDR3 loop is CASSLGTASNEKLFF. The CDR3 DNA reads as TGTGCCAGTAGCCTCGGGACAGCCTCTAATGAAAAACTGTTTTTT.

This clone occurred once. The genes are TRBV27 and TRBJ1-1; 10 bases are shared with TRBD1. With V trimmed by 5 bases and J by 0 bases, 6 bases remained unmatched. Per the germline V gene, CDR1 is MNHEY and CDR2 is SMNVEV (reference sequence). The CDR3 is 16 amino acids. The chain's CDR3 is CASSGGQGTMNTEAFF. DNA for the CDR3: TGTGCCAGCAGTGGGGGACAGGGGACCATGAACACTGAAGCTTTCTTT.

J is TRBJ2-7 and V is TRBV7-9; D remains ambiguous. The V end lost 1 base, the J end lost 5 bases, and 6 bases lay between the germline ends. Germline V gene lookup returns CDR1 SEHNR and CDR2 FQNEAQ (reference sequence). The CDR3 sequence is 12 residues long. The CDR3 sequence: CASSLGGDEQYF. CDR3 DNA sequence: TGTGCCAGCAGCTTAGGTGGGGACGAGCAGTACTTC.

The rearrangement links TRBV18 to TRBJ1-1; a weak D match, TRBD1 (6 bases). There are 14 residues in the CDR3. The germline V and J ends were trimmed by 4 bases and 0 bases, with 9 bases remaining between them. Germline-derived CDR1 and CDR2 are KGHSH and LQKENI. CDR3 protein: CASSLRTVNTEAFF. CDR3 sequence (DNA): TGTGCCAGCTCACTAAGGACAGTGAACACTGAAGCTTTCTTT.

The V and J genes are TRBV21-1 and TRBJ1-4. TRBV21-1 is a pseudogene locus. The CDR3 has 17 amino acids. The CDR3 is CASSKIPGKKANEKLFF. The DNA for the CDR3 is TGTGCCAGCAGCAAAATACCGGGGAAAAAAGCTAATGAAAAACTGTTTTTT.

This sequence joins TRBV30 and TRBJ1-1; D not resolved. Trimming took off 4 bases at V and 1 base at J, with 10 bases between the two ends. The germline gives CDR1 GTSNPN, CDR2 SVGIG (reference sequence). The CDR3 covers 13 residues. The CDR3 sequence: CAWTFQSNTEAFF. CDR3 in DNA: TGTGCCTGGACCTTTCAGTCGAACACTGAAGCTTTCTTT.

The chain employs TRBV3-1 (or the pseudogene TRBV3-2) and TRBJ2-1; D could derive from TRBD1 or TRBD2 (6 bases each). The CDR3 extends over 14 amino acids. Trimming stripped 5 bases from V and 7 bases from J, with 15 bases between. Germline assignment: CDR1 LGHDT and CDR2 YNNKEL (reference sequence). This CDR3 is CASSRGESKNEQFF. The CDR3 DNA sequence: TGTGCCAGCAGCAGGGGGGAGAGTAAGAATGAGCAGTTCTTC.

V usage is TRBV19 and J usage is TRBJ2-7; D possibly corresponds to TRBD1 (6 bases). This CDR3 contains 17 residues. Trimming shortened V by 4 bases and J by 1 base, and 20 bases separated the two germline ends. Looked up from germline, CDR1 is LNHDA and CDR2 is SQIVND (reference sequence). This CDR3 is CASSTGQTGIGSYEQYF. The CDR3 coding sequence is TGTGCCAGTAGTACCGGACAGACCGGCATTGGATCCTACGAGCAGTACTTC.

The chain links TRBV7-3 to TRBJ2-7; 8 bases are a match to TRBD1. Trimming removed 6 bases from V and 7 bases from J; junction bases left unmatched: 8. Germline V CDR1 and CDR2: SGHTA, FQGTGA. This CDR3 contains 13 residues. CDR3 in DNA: TGTGCCAGCAGTCTCAGACAGGGGAGTGAGCAGTACTTC. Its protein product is CASSLRQGSEQYF. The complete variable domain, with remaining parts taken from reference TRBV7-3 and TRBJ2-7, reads GAGVSQTPSNKVTEKGKYVELRCDPISGHTALYWYRQSLGQGPEFLIYFQGTGAADDSGLPNDRFFAVRPEGSVSTLKIQRTERGDSAVYLCASSLRQGSEQYFGPGTRLTVT.